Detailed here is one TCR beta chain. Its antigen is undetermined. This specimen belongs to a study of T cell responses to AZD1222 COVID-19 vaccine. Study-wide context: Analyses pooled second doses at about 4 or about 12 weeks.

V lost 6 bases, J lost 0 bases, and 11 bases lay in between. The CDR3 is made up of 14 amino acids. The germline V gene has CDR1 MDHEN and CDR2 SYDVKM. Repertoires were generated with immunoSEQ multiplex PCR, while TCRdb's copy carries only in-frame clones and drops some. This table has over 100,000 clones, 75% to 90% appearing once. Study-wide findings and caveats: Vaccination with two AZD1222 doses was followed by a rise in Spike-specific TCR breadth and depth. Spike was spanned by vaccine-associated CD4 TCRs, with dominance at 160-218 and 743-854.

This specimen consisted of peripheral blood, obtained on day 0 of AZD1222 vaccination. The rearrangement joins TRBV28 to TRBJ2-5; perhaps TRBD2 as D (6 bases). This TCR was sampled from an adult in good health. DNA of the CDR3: TGTGCCAGCAGCCGTCGGGACTACCAAGAGACCCAGTACTTC. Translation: CASSRRDYQETQYF.